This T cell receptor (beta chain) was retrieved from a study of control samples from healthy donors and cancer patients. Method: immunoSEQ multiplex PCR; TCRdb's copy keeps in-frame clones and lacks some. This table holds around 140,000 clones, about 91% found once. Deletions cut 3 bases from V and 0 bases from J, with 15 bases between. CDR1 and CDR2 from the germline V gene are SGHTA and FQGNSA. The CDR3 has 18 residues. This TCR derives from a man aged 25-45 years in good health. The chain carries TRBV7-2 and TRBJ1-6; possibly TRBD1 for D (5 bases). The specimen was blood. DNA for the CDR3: TGTGCCAGCAGCTTGGTCCCAGGGCAGGGCTCCTATAATTCACCCCTCCACTTT. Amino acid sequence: CASSLVPGQGSYNSPLHF.